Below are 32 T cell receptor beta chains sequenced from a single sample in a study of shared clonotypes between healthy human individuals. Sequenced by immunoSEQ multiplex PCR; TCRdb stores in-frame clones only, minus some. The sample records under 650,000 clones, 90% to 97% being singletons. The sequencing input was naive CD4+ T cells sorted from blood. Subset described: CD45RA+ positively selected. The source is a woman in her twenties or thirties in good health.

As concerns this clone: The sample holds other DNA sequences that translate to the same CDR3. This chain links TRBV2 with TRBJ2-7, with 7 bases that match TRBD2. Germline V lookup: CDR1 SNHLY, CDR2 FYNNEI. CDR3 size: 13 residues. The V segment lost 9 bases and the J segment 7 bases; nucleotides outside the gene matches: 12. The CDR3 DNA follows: TGTGCCAGTGGGCGGGAGACGGGTGGGGAGCAGTACTTC. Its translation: CASGRETGGEQYF. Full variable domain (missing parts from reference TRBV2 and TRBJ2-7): EPEVTQTPSHQVTQMGQEVILRCVPISNHLYFYWYRQILGQKVEFLVSFYNNEISEKSEIFDDQFSVERPDGSNFTLKIRSTKLEDSAMYFCASGRETGGEQYFGPGTRLTVT.

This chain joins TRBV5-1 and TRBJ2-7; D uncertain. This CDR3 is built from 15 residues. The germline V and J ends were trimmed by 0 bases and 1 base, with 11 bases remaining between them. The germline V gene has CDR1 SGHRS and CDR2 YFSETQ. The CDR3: CASSLDRVTSYEQYF. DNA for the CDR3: TGCGCCAGCAGCTTGGATCGGGTTACTTCCTACGAGCAGTACTTC.

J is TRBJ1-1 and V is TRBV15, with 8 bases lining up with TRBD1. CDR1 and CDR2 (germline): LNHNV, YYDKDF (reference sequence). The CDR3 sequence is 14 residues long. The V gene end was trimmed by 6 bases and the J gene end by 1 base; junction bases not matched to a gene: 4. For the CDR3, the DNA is TGTGCCACCAGATCCGGGACAGGGAACACTGAAGCTTTCTTT. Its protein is CATRSGTGNTEAFF.

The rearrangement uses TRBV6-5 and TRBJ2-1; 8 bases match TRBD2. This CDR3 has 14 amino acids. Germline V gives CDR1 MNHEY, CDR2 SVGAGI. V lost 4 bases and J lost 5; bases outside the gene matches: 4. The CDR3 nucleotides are TGTGCCAGCAGTTCCCAGCGGGGGAACAATGAGCAGTTCTTC. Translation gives CASSSQRGNNEQFF.

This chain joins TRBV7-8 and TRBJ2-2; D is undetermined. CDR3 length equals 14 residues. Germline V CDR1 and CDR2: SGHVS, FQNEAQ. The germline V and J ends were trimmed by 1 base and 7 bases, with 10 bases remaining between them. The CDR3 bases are TGTGCCAGCAGCTTAGGTATCTCCAGCGGGGAGCTGTTTTTT. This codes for CASSLGISSGELFF.

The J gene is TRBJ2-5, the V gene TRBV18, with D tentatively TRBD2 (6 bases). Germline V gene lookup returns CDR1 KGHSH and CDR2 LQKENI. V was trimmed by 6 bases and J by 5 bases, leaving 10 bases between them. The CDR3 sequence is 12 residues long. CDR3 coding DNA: TGTGCCAGCTCGACGGGGAGGGAGACCCAGTACTTC. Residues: CASSTGRETQYF.

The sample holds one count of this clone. CDR3 sequence (DNA): TGTGCCAGCAGCTTAGATGTGGGTGGCAGGGCGTTCACTGGGGCCAACGTCCTGACTTTC. Amino acid sequence: CASSLDVGGRAFTGANVLTF. The genes are TRBV7-7 and TRBJ2-6; D may be TRBD1 (5 bases). V was trimmed by 1 base and J by 2 bases, leaving 21 bases between them. Germline CDR1 is SSHAT and CDR2 is FNYEAQ (reference sequence). The CDR3 consists of 20 residues.

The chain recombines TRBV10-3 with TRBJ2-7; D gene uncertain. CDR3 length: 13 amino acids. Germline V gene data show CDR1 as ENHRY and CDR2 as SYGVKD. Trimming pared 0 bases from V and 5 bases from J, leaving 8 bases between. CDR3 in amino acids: CAISESFLNEQYF. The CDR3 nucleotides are TGTGCCATCAGTGAGTCCTTCCTAAACGAGCAGTACTTC.

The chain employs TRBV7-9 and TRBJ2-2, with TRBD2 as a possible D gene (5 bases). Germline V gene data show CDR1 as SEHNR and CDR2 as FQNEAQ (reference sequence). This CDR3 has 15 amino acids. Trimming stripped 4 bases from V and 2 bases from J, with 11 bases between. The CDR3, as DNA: TGTGCCAGCAGCTCCGAGGGTCCAAACACCGGGGAGCTGTTTTTT. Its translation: CASSSEGPNTGELFF.

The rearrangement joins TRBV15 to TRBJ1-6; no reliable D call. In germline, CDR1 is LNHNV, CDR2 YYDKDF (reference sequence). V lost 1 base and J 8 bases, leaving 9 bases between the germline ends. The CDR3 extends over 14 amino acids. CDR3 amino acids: CATSRVKGDSPLHF. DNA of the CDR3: TGTGCCACCAGCAGAGTTAAAGGTGATTCACCCCTCCACTTT.

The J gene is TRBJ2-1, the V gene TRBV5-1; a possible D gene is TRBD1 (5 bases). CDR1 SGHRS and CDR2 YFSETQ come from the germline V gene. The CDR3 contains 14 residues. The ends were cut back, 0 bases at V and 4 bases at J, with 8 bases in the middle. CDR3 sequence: CASSLGGPYNEQFF. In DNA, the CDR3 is TGCGCCAGCAGCTTGGGGGGCCCATACAATGAGCAGTTCTTC.

CDR3 nucleotide sequence: TGTGCAAGTCGCTTAGCGCTAGGGCAGATGATGAACACTGAAGCTTTCTTT. This encodes CASRLALGQMMNTEAFF. The chain joins TRBV12-2 to TRBJ1-1. TRBV12-2 is labeled a pseudogene. CDR3 length equals 17 residues.

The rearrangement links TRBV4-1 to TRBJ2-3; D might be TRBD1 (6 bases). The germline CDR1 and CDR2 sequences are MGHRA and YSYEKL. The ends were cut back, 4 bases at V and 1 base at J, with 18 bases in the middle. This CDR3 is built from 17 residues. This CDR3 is CASSRRGGQTRTDTQYF. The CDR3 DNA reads TGCGCCAGCAGCCGCCGAGGGGGACAAACGCGCACAGATACGCAGTATTTT.

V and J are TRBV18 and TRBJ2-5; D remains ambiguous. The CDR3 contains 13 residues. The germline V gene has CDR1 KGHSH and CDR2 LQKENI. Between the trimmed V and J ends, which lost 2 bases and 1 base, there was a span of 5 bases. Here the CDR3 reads CASSPRTQETQYF. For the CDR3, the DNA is TGTGCCAGCTCACCAAGAACCCAAGAGACCCAGTACTTC.

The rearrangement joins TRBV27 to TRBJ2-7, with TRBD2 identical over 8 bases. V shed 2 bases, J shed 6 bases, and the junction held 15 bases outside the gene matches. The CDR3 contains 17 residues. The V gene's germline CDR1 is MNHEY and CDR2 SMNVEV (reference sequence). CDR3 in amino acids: CASSLTPPYGGRIEQYF. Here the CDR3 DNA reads TGTGCCAGCAGTTTAACCCCCCCGTATGGCGGGAGGATCGAGCAGTACTTC.

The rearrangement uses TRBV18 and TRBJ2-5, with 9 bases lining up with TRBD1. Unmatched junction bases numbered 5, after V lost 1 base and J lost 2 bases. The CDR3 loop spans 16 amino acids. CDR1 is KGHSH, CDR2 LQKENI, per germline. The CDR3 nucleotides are TGTGCCAGCTCACCACAGACAGGGGGTCAGCAAGAGACCCAGTACTTC. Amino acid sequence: CASSPQTGGQQETQYF.

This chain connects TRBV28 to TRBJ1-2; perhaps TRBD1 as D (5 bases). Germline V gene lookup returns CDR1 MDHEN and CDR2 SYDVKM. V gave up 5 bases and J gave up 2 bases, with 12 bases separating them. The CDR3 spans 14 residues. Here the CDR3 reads CASSPYTGNYGYTF. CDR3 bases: TGTGCCAGCAGTCCCTACACAGGAAACTATGGCTACACCTTC.

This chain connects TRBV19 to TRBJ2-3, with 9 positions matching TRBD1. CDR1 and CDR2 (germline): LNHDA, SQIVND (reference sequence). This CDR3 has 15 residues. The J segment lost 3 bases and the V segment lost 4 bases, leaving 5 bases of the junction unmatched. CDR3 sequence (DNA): TGTGCCAGTAGTACGGGACAGGGCAGGACAGATACGCAGTATTTT. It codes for CASSTGQGRTDTQYF.

In DNA, the CDR3 is TGTGCCAGCAGCACCGGGACTTCCGCTAACTATGGCTACACCTTC. This codes for CASSTGTSANYGYTF. The chain employs TRBV5-4 and TRBJ1-2, with D possibly TRBD1 on 5 matching bases. V gave up 4 bases and J gave up 0 bases, with 13 bases separating them. This CDR3 is built from 15 residues. From germline, CDR1 is SGHNT and CDR2 YYREEE (reference sequence). The full variable domain, in which reference TRBV5-4 and TRBJ1-2 provide the parts outside the CDR3, is ETGVTQSPTHLIKTRGQQVTLRCSSQSGHNTVSWYQQALGQGPQFIFQYYREEENGRGNFPPRFSGLQFPNYSSELNVNALELDDSALYLCASSTGTSANYGYTFGSGTRLTVV.

The CDR3: CAISGQSYEQYF. CDR3 nucleotide sequence: TGTGCCATCAGCGGACAGTCCTACGAGCAGTACTTC. The V gene is TRBV10-3, the J gene TRBJ2-7; D possibly corresponds to TRBD1 (6 bases). The CDR3 has 12 residues. V was clipped by 6 bases and J by 1 base, with 7 bases between them. Germline assignment: CDR1 ENHRY and CDR2 SYGVKD.

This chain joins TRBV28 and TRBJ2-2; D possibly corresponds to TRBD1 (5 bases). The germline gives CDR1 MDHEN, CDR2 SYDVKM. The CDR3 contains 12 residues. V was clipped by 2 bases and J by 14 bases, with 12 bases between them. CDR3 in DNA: TGTGCCAGCAGTTTACGGACAAATGGACTGTTTTTT. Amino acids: CASSLRTNGLFF.

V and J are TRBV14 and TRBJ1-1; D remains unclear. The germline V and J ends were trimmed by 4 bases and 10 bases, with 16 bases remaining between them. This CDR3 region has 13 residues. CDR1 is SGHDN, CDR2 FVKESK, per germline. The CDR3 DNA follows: TGTGCCAGCAGCCCACCCGGAAAATCGTCAGCTTTCTTT. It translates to CASSPPGKSSAFF.

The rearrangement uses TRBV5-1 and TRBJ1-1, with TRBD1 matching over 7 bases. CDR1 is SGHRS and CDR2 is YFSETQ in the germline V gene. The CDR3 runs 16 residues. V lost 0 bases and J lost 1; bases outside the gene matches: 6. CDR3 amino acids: CASSLVTGARNTEAFF. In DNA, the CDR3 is TGCGCCAGCAGCTTGGTTACAGGGGCTAGGAACACTGAAGCTTTCTTT.

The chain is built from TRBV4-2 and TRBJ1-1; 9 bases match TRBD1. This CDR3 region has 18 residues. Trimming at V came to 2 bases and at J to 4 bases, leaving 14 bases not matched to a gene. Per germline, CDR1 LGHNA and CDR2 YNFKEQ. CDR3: CASSQPPGQGWRSTEAFF. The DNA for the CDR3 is TGTGCCAGCAGCCAACCACCGGGACAGGGATGGCGGAGCACTGAAGCTTTCTTT.

The CDR3 reads CASSALGIREKLFF. CDR3 DNA: TGTGCCAGCAGTGCGTTAGGGATTCGTGAAAAACTGTTTTTT. The chain combines TRBV2 with TRBJ1-4; D not certain. Trimming cost V 4 bases and J 7 bases, with 13 bases left between them. Germline V gives CDR1 SNHLY, CDR2 FYNNEI. This CDR3 has 14 residues.

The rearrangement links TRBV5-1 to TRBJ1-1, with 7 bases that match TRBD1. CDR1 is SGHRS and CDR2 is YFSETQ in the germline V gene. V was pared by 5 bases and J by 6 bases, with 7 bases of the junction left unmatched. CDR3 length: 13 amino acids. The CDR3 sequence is CASRRPGQPEAFF. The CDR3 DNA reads TGCGCCAGCAGGCGTCCGGGACAGCCTGAAGCTTTCTTT.

The CDR3 DNA is TGTGCCAGCAGCTTACGACCTTCCTACGAGCAGTACTTC. Translated: CASSLRPSYEQYF. The rearrangement links TRBV11-2 to TRBJ2-5; D remains unclear. Judging by the DNA end, TRBJ2-7 fits better; the J call may be wrong. Looked up from germline, CDR1 is SGHAT and CDR2 is FQNNGV. CDR3 length: 13 residues.

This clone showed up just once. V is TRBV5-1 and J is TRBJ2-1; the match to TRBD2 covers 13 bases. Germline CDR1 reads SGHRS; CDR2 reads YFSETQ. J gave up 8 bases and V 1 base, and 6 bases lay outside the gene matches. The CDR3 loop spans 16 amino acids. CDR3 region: CASSLPGTSGIDEQFF. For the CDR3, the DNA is TGCGCCAGCAGCTTGCCCGGGACTAGCGGGATCGATGAGCAGTTCTTC.

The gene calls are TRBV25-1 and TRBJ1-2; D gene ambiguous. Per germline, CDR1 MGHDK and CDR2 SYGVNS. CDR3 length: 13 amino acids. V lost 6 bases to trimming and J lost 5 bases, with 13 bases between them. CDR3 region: CASRSSGKYGYTF. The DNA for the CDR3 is TGTGCCAGCAGATCGTCCGGGAAGTATGGCTACACCTTC.

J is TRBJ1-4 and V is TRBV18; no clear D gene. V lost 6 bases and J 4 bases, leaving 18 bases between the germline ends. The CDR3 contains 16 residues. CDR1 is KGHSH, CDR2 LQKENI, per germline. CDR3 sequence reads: CASSLNPATVNEKLFF. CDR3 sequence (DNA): TGTGCCAGCTCGCTTAACCCGGCCACGGTTAATGAAAAACTGTTTTTT.

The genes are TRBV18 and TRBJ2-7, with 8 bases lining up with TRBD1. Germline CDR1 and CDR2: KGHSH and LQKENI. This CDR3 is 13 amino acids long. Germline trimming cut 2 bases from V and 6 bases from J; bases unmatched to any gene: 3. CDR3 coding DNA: TGTGCCAGCTCACCAACTACAGGGGGCGAGCAGTACTTC. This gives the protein CASSPTTGGEQYF.

CDR3 loop: CASSLAGGTNTGELFF. The DNA for the CDR3 is TGTGCCAGCAGCTTAGCGGGAGGGACGAACACCGGGGAGCTGTTTTTT. The rearrangement links TRBV7-7 to TRBJ2-2; 7 bases are shared with TRBD2. With V trimmed by 0 bases and J by 0 bases, 1 base remained unmatched. The CDR3 sequence is 16 residues long. Germline V gene lookup returns CDR1 SSHAT and CDR2 FNYEAQ (reference sequence).